The rows below give T cell receptor beta chains drawn from one sample of a study of T-cell reconstitution after alpha-beta-depleted transplantation in children. One entry per CDR3 protein, called by TCRdb with MiXCR from the PCR reads. In the table there are about 510,000 distinct CDR3 sequences, approximately 10% of which are singletons. Specimen: PBMCs, mostly from graft donor cells, collected 180 days after TCRalphabeta/CD19-depleted stem cell transplant. These receptors were obtained from a female patient aged 2 to 10 who had a stem cell transplant for aplastic anemia, so the T cells may come from the graft donor. Both conserved end residues are part of each CDR3. Fields, in order: D gene, clone size, V gene, J gene, CDR3 protein, CDR3 DNA. D genes are given only for firm matches. A clone size is listed for some rows: how often the clone was seen (once, few, many), or a class if it is expanded.

D: NA
size: few
V: TRBV20-1
J: TRBJ2-3
CDR3: CSARDQKGLPDTQYF
DNA: TGCAGTGCTAGAGATCAGAAGGGTCTCCCAGATACGCAGTATTTT

D: NA
size: few
V: TRBV15
J: TRBJ2-3
CDR3: CATSRGTRTDTQYF
DNA: TGTGCCACCAGCAGGGGGACGCGCACAGATACGCAGTATTTT

D: NA
size: NA
V: TRBV20-1
J: TRBJ2-2
CDR3: CSARVAGTNTGELFF
DNA: TGCAGTGCTAGAGTCGCCGGGACTAACACCGGGGAGCTGTTTTTT

D: TRBD2
size: NA
V: TRBV7-2
J: TRBJ2-3
CDR3: CASSFAGLAGSTDTQYF
DNA: TGTGCCAGCAGCTTTGCGGGACTAGCGGGAAGCACAGATACGCAGTATTTT

D: TRBD2
size: few
V: TRBV5-1
J: TRBJ2-1
CDR3: CASHGTSGSYDNEQFF
DNA: TGCGCCAGCCATGGGACTAGCGGGAGTTACGACAATGAGCAGTTCTTC

D: NA
size: NA
V: TRBV24-1
J: TRBJ2-1
CDR3: CATSDAGPGERDNEQFF
DNA: TGTGCCACCAGTGACGCTGGACCCGGGGAGCGGGACAATGAGCAGTTCTTC

D: TRBD1
size: many
V: TRBV6-1
J: TRBJ1-2
CDR3: CASSPGTGIYGYTF
DNA: TGTGCCAGCAGCCCCGGGACAGGGATTTATGGCTACACCTTC

D: NA
size: many
V: TRBV7-2
J: TRBJ1-4
CDR3: CASSRQSSSTNEKLFF
DNA: TGTGCCAGCAGCAGACAGAGCTCTTCAACTAATGAAAAACTGTTTTTT

D: NA
size: NA
V: TRBV4-2
J: TRBJ2-7
CDR3: CASSQEWTRSSYEQYF
DNA: TGTGCCAGCAGCCAAGAATGGACCCGGAGCTCCTACGAGCAGTACTTC

D: NA
size: NA
V: TRBV10-3
J: TRBJ2-5
CDR3: CAISDGFGVLETQYF
DNA: TGTGCCATCAGTGATGGGTTTGGGGTTCTGGAGACCCAGTACTTC

D: TRBD2
size: NA
V: TRBV18
J: TRBJ2-1
CDR3: CASSPNAGLAGVTEQFF
DNA: TGTGCCAGCTCTCCGAACGCGGGACTAGCGGGAGTGACTGAGCAGTTCTTC

D: NA
size: few
V: TRBV20-1
J: TRBJ2-1
CDR3: CSARGPSSYNEQFF
DNA: TGCAGTGCTAGGGGGCCGAGCTCCTACAATGAGCAGTTCTTC

D: NA
size: few
V: TRBV20-1
J: TRBJ2-1
CDR3: CSARVGVGAHEQFF
DNA: TGCAGTGCTAGAGTAGGGGTTGGGGCCCATGAGCAGTTCTTC

D: NA
size: few
V: TRBV9
J: TRBJ2-7
CDR3: CASSPKSSYEQYF
DNA: TGTGCCAGCAGCCCAAAGAGCTCCTACGAGCAGTACTTC

D: NA
size: few
V: TRBV20-1
J: TRBJ1-5
CDR3: CSARVPGRNQPQHF
DNA: TGCAGTGCTAGAGTCCCCGGGCGCAATCAGCCCCAGCATTTT

D: TRBD2
size: NA
V: TRBV7-9
J: TRBJ2-3
CDR3: CASSPAAGDVDTQYF
DNA: TGTGCCAGCAGCCCCGCAGCGGGAGATGTAGATACGCAGTATTTT

D: NA
size: NA
V: TRBV2
J: TRBJ2-2
CDR3: CASSAVRESRPGELFF
DNA: TGTGCCAGCAGTGCGGTCCGGGAATCAAGGCCCGGGGAGCTGTTTTTT

D: NA
size: NA
V: TRBV6-8
J: TRBJ1-5
CDR3: CARSHRASGQPQHF
DNA: TGTGCCCGCAGCCACAGGGCTTCGGGTCAGCCCCAGCATTTT

D: TRBD1
size: many
V: TRBV7-9
J: TRBJ2-7
CDR3: CASSWGTGWTTYEQYF
DNA: TGTGCCAGCAGCTGGGGGACAGGGTGGACCACCTACGAGCAGTACTTC

D: TRBD1
size: many
V: TRBV12-3/TRBV12-4
J: TRBJ2-7
CDR3: CASSPPGGARYEQYF
DNA: TGTGCCAGCAGTCCTCCAGGGGGCGCGAGATACGAGCAGTACTTC

D: TRBD1
size: few
V: TRBV5-1
J: TRBJ1-4
CDR3: CASSLAASGTGNEKLFF
DNA: TGCGCCAGCAGCTTGGCCGCATCCGGGACAGGGAATGAAAAACTGTTTTTT

D: NA
size: few
V: TRBV18
J: TRBJ2-1
CDR3: CASSSREGSSTSSYNEQFF
DNA: TGTGCCAGCTCGTCTCGGGAAGGGAGCTCCACCTCCTCCTACAATGAGCAGTTCTTC

D: TRBD2
size: many
V: TRBV3-1
J: TRBJ2-5
CDR3: CASRLAGVEETQYF
DNA: TGTGCCAGCAGACTAGCGGGAGTGGAGGAGACCCAGTACTTC

D: NA
size: many
V: TRBV28
J: TRBJ2-7
CDR3: CASSLLHTSYEQYF
DNA: TGTGCCAGCAGTTTATTACATACCTCCTACGAGCAGTACTTC

D: TRBD2
size: few
V: TRBV4-3
J: TRBJ2-1
CDR3: CASSQAISGTSAYNEQFF
DNA: TGCGCCAGCAGCCAAGCAATATCCGGGACTAGCGCTTACAATGAGCAGTTCTTC

D: NA
size: NA
V: TRBV9
J: TRBJ2-5
CDR3: CASSVGSSQETQYF
DNA: TGTGCCAGCAGCGTAGGATCGTCCCAAGAGACCCAGTACTTC

D: NA
size: NA
V: TRBV18
J: TRBJ2-1
CDR3: CASSPRLHFYNEQFF
DNA: TGTGCCAGCTCACCACGACTACACTTTTACAATGAGCAGTTCTTC

D: TRBD2
size: few
V: TRBV20-1
J: TRBJ2-3
CDR3: CSARLAGVPDTQYF
DNA: TGCAGCGCCCGACTAGCGGGAGTTCCAGATACGCAGTATTTT

D: TRBD2
size: few
V: TRBV4-3
J: TRBJ2-2
CDR3: CASSQDLAGVATGELFF
DNA: TGCGCCAGCAGCCAAGATCTAGCGGGAGTGGCCACCGGGGAGCTGTTTTTT

D: NA
size: few
V: TRBV6-2/TRBV6-3
J: TRBJ2-4
CDR3: CASRDAPGFENIQYF
DNA: TGTGCCAGCAGAGACGCCCCGGGGTTCGAGAACATTCAGTACTTC

D: NA
size: few
V: TRBV7-2
J: TRBJ1-4
CDR3: CASSLWRSNEKLFF
DNA: TGTGCCAGCAGCTTATGGCGGAGTAATGAAAAACTGTTTTTT

D: TRBD2
size: NA
V: TRBV12-3/TRBV12-4
J: TRBJ2-1
CDR3: CASSSEGWGLAGWNEQFF
DNA: TGTGCCAGCAGTTCTGAGGGCTGGGGGCTAGCGGGATGGAATGAGCAGTTCTTC

D: NA
size: few
V: TRBV20-1
J: TRBJ2-7
CDR3: CSACGPTAYEQYF
DNA: TGCAGTGCTTGTGGACCGACAGCCTACGAGCAGTACTTC

D: NA
size: few
V: TRBV24-1
J: TRBJ2-1
CDR3: CATSDLTGNYNEQFF
DNA: TGTGCCACCAGTGATTTGACAGGGAATTACAATGAGCAGTTCTTC

D: NA
size: few
V: TRBV3-1
J: TRBJ1-1
CDR3: CASSKGVGNTEAFF
DNA: TGTGCCAGCAGCAAAGGGGTAGGGAACACTGAAGCTTTCTTT

D: NA
size: few
V: TRBV5-1
J: TRBJ2-1
CDR3: CASSLALATYNEQFF
DNA: TGCGCCAGCAGCTTGGCATTAGCAACTTACAATGAGCAGTTCTTC

D: TRBD2
size: NA
V: TRBV2
J: TRBJ2-2
CDR3: CASFGGRGSRPGELFF
DNA: TGTGCCAGCTTCGGTGGGAGGGGTTCCCGGCCCGGGGAGCTGTTTTTT

D: TRBD1
size: few
V: TRBV29-1
J: TRBJ1-1
CDR3: CSVGTGMNTEAFF
DNA: TGCAGCGTTGGGACAGGAATGAACACTGAAGCTTTCTTT

D: NA
size: NA
V: TRBV20-1
J: TRBJ2-5
CDR3: CSATNLGQETQYF
DNA: TGCAGTGCCACTAATCTGGGACAAGAGACCCAGTACTTC